The sequence of this T cell receptor (beta chain) was determined in a study of T cell responses to AZD1222 COVID-19 vaccine. Trimming took off 2 bases at V and 2 bases at J, with 8 bases between the two ends. The germline V gene has CDR1 SGHNT and CDR2 YYREEE (reference sequence). This CDR3 region has 14 residues. Study results and limitations: After the peak T cell response, and only then, were repertoires sampled. The sample set comprised mostly white British donors with more females, and clonal diversity was possibly underestimated.

Sequencing was performed with immunoSEQ multiplex PCR; in TCRdb, only in-frame clones are kept and a portion is missing. The sample lists around 140,000 clones, about 90% seen once, with 1.5% to 2% in the top ten. As for this clone: Its specificity is not known. In the same sample, other DNA sequences code for this CDR3.

The sequence was collected from an adult who received the AZD1222 COVID-19 vaccine. The chain joins TRBV5-4 to TRBJ1-3; D is possibly TRBD1 (6 bases). This specimen consisted of peripheral blood, obtained 28 days after the second AZD1222 dose. The CDR3 region is CASSLAGAGNTIYF. DNA of the CDR3: TGTGCCAGCAGCTTAGCAGGGGCTGGAAACACCATATATTTT.